This T cell receptor (beta chain) was captured in a study of T cells in Graves' hyperthyroidism and ophthalmopathy. This clonotype came up many times. When ophthalmopathy did not progress within 18 months, Graves' hyperthyroidism was considered stable. Every diagnosis used clinical symptoms, serum thyroxine and TRAb, thyroid ultrasound and orbital computed tomography. Extraction of PBMCs used around 9.6 ml of fresh peripheral blood. From RNA transcripts, TCR beta CDR3 regions were amplified. HTBI primers drove first-round RT-PCR of the TCR CDR3. TCRdb re-derived calls from the multiplex PCR reads in MiXCR, one entry per CDR3 protein. The sample has approximately 330,000 distinct CDR3 sequences; approximately 18% are singletons. The CDR3 loop spans 12 amino acids. Germline-derived CDR1 and CDR2 are KGHSH and LQKENI. V lost 3 bases and J lost 10; bases outside the gene matches: 2.

The specimen sequenced was blood. This chain joins TRBV18 and TRBJ1-2, with 10 bases identical to TRBD1. This clonotype was obtained from a woman in her fifties or sixties with Graves' hyperthyroidism. Here the CDR3 DNA reads TGTGCCAGCTCACCGGGGACAGGGGACTACACCTTC. It codes for CASSPGTGDYTF.